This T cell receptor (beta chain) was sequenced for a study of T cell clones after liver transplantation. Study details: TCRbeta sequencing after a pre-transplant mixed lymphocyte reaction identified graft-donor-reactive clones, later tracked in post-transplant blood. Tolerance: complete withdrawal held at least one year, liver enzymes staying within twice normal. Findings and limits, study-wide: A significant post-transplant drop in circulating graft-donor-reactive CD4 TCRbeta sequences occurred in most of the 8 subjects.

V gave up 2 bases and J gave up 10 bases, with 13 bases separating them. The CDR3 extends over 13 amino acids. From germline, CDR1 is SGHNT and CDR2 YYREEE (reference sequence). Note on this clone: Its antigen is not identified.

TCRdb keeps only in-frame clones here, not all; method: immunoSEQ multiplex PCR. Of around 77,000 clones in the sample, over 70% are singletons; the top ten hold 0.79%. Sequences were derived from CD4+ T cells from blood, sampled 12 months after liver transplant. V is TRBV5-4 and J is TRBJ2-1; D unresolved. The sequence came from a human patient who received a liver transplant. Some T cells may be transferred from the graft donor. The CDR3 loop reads CASSLDPSSEQFF. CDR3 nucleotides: TGTGCCAGCAGCTTAGATCCTTCAAGCGAGCAGTTCTTC. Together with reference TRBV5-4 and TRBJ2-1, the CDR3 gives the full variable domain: ETGVTQSPTHLIKTRGQQVTLRCSSQSGHNTVSWYQQALGQGPQFIFQYYREEENGRGNFPPRFSGLQFPNYSSELNVNALELDDSALYLCASSLDPSSEQFFGPGTRLTVL.